The rows below give T cell receptor beta chains drawn from one sample of a study of T cells in Graves' hyperthyroidism and ophthalmopathy. TCRdb re-called the multiplex PCR reads with MiXCR, one entry per CDR3 protein. The data hold 450,000 to 550,000 distinct CDR3 sequences, with approximately 25% observed a single time. The source material was blood. All receptors come from a young woman with Graves' ophthalmopathy. CDR3s include the opening cysteine and the closing phenylalanine or tryptophan. The order of the fields is V gene, J gene, clone size, D gene, CDR3 DNA, CDR3 protein. D genes are given only for firm matches. Not every row has a clone size; where given, it reads once, few, many or a size class.

v_call: TRBV12-3/TRBV12-4
j_call: TRBJ2-7
clone_size: few
d_call: TRBD2
cdr3_nt: TGTGCCAGCAGTTCCCCCGGGAGGGCGTACGAGCAGTACTTC
cdr3_aa: CASSSPGRAYEQYF

v_call: TRBV27
j_call: TRBJ2-7
clone_size: .
d_call: .
cdr3_nt: TGTGCCAGCAGCTCATCCCCCTGGCCCGGGAACGAGCAGTACTTC
cdr3_aa: CASSSSPWPGNEQYF

v_call: TRBV24-1
j_call: TRBJ2-2
clone_size: .
d_call: .
cdr3_nt: TGTGCCACCAGTGAACCTAATTTAGGTATAGTCCCCGGGGAGCTGTTTTTT
cdr3_aa: CATSEPNLGIVPGELFF

v_call: TRBV27
j_call: TRBJ2-7
clone_size: few
d_call: .
cdr3_nt: TGTGCCAGCTCCCTAGGGGGGGGCAGGGGGTACTCTAGCTCCTACGAGCAGTACTTC
cdr3_aa: CASSLGGGRGYSSSYEQYF

v_call: TRBV6-5
j_call: TRBJ2-7
clone_size: .
d_call: .
cdr3_nt: TGTGCCAGCAGTTTGGACTTCAGACCCTACGATCAGTACTTC
cdr3_aa: CASSLDFRPYDQYF

v_call: TRBV2
j_call: TRBJ1-1
clone_size: .
d_call: .
cdr3_nt: TGTGCCAGCAGTGATAGGCCAATCTTAAGGGACACTGAAGCTTTCTTT
cdr3_aa: CASSDRPILRDTEAFF

v_call: TRBV20-1
j_call: TRBJ2-5
clone_size: once
d_call: TRBD2
cdr3_nt: TGCAGTGCTGGACTAGCGGAGACCCAGTACTTC
cdr3_aa: CSAGLAETQYF

v_call: TRBV4-1
j_call: TRBJ1-1
clone_size: many
d_call: TRBD1
cdr3_nt: TGCGCCAGCAGCCAAGGACAGGGGGGGAACACTGAAGCTTTCTTT
cdr3_aa: CASSQGQGGNTEAFF

v_call: TRBV14
j_call: TRBJ2-5
clone_size: many
d_call: .
cdr3_nt: TGTGCCAGCAGCCGTCTGGGTCGAGGGGGGTTAGAGACCCAGTACTTC
cdr3_aa: CASSRLGRGGLETQYF

v_call: TRBV6-1
j_call: TRBJ2-6
clone_size: .
d_call: .
cdr3_nt: TGTGCCAGCAGTGGGTTCGGGGATTCTGGGGCCAACGTCCTGACTTTC
cdr3_aa: CASSGFGDSGANVLTF

v_call: TRBV12-3/TRBV12-4
j_call: TRBJ2-5
clone_size: .
d_call: .
cdr3_nt: TGTGCCAGCAGTTTTGTCGCCACTCAAGAGACCCAGTACTTC
cdr3_aa: CASSFVATQETQYF

v_call: TRBV27
j_call: TRBJ2-7
clone_size: many
d_call: TRBD2
cdr3_nt: TGTGCCAGCAGTCCGCGCAGCGGGGGTTCGACCGACGAGCAGTACTTC
cdr3_aa: CASSPRSGGSTDEQYF

v_call: TRBV7-9
j_call: TRBJ1-5
clone_size: many
d_call: .
cdr3_nt: TGTGCCAGCAGCTTAGATGGTCCGGGGCAGCCCCAGCATTTT
cdr3_aa: CASSLDGPGQPQHF

v_call: TRBV12-3/TRBV12-4
j_call: TRBJ2-5
clone_size: many
d_call: .
cdr3_nt: TGTGCCAGCAGTCCCCTCCGGGACAACCAAGAGACCCAGTACTTC
cdr3_aa: CASSPLRDNQETQYF

v_call: TRBV11-2
j_call: TRBJ2-7
clone_size: many
d_call: TRBD2
cdr3_nt: TGTGCCAGCAGCTTAGATCCTAGCGGGGGAGGATACGAGCAGTACTTC
cdr3_aa: CASSLDPSGGGYEQYF

v_call: TRBV10-3
j_call: TRBJ1-2
clone_size: .
d_call: .
cdr3_nt: TGTGCCATCAGTGAGTCGGCGGCAGGAGACACACGAGCTAACTATGGCTACACCTTC
cdr3_aa: CAISESAAGDTRANYGYTF

v_call: TRBV7-9
j_call: TRBJ1-2
clone_size: many
d_call: .
cdr3_nt: TGTGCCAGCAGCCACGCGAACTTGGCTGGCTACACCTTC
cdr3_aa: CASSHANLAGYTF

v_call: TRBV9
j_call: TRBJ1-3
clone_size: few
d_call: .
cdr3_nt: TGTGCCAGCAGCCCCCAACCGAACTCTGGAAACACCATATATTTT
cdr3_aa: CASSPQPNSGNTIYF

v_call: TRBV6-1
j_call: TRBJ1-2
clone_size: many
d_call: .
cdr3_nt: TGTGCCAGCAGTGAGGTGGATATCGGCTATGGCTACACCTTC
cdr3_aa: CASSEVDIGYGYTF

v_call: TRBV7-3
j_call: TRBJ1-2
clone_size: few
d_call: .
cdr3_nt: TGTGCCAGCAGCGATCCTGTGGGCGGACGAGTACTGTATGGCTACACCTTC
cdr3_aa: CASSDPVGGRVLYGYTF

v_call: TRBV12-3/TRBV12-4
j_call: TRBJ2-6
clone_size: .
d_call: TRBD1
cdr3_nt: TGTGCCAGCAGTCCCGGGACAGGGCGTGACCTGACTTTC
cdr3_aa: CASSPGTGRDLTF

v_call: TRBV30
j_call: TRBJ1-5
clone_size: many
d_call: .
cdr3_nt: TGTGCCTGGAGTCCCGCGTGGGGAGATCAGCCCCAGCATTTT
cdr3_aa: CAWSPAWGDQPQHF

v_call: TRBV4-1
j_call: TRBJ2-7
clone_size: .
d_call: .
cdr3_nt: TGCGCCAGCAGCCCCGGGTTCCCCTACGAGCAGTACTTC
cdr3_aa: CASSPGFPYEQYF

v_call: TRBV12-3/TRBV12-4
j_call: TRBJ1-2
clone_size: many
d_call: .
cdr3_nt: TGTGCCAGCAGCTCCACAGGGAGGGATGGCTACACCTTC
cdr3_aa: CASSSTGRDGYTF

v_call: TRBV25-1
j_call: TRBJ2-5
clone_size: few
d_call: .
cdr3_nt: TGTGCCAGCAGTGACCCAACTCTTATCGAGACCCAGTACTTC
cdr3_aa: CASSDPTLIETQYF

v_call: TRBV28
j_call: TRBJ2-7
clone_size: many
d_call: .
cdr3_nt: TGTGCCAGCAGTTTGCGGGGCTTCGCCTACGAGCAGTACTTC
cdr3_aa: CASSLRGFAYEQYF

v_call: TRBV7-2
j_call: TRBJ2-5
clone_size: .
d_call: .
cdr3_nt: TGTGCCAGCAGCCCAGACACCCTAACACAAGAGACCCAGTACTTC
cdr3_aa: CASSPDTLTQETQYF

v_call: TRBV9
j_call: TRBJ2-7
clone_size: many
d_call: TRBD2
cdr3_nt: TGTGCCAGCAGCGACGCCACTAGCGGCTCCTACGAGCAGTACTTC
cdr3_aa: CASSDATSGSYEQYF

v_call: TRBV4-3
j_call: TRBJ1-2
clone_size: .
d_call: TRBD1
cdr3_nt: TGCGCCAGCAGCCAAGATCTATATGCCGAGACAGGGTACTATGGCTACACCTTC
cdr3_aa: CASSQDLYAETGYYGYTF

v_call: TRBV7-8
j_call: TRBJ2-7
clone_size: many
d_call: .
cdr3_nt: TGTGCCAGCAGCTTTCTTGCAGGACGCTACGAGCAGTACTTC
cdr3_aa: CASSFLAGRYEQYF

v_call: TRBV13
j_call: TRBJ2-5
clone_size: many
d_call: .
cdr3_nt: TGTGCCAGCAGCTTAAGGGGCGAGCAAGAGACCCAGTACTTC
cdr3_aa: CASSLRGEQETQYF

v_call: TRBV4-1
j_call: TRBJ2-7
clone_size: many
d_call: .
cdr3_nt: TGCGCCAGCAGCCAAGACCCATCCTCCCCCGAGCAGTACTTC
cdr3_aa: CASSQDPSSPEQYF

v_call: TRBV6-1
j_call: TRBJ2-5
clone_size: .
d_call: .
cdr3_nt: TGTGCCAGCAGTGAAGCCGAGGGGCAGGGGCAAGAGACCCAGTACTTC
cdr3_aa: CASSEAEGQGQETQYF

v_call: TRBV15
j_call: TRBJ1-2
clone_size: .
d_call: .
cdr3_nt: TGTGCCACCAGCAGACAACAGGGTAACTATGGCTACACCTTC
cdr3_aa: CATSRQQGNYGYTF

v_call: TRBV7-3
j_call: TRBJ2-7
clone_size: many
d_call: TRBD2
cdr3_nt: TGTGCCAGCAGCTTTAGCGGGGGGGCCCACGAGCAGTACTTC
cdr3_aa: CASSFSGGAHEQYF

v_call: TRBV5-1
j_call: TRBJ2-5
clone_size: .
d_call: TRBD1
cdr3_nt: TGCGCCAGCAGCTTGACGGGACAGGGCCAAGAGACCCAGTACTTC
cdr3_aa: CASSLTGQGQETQYF

v_call: TRBV6-5
j_call: TRBJ2-5
clone_size: many
d_call: TRBD1
cdr3_nt: TGTGCCAGCAGTTACGTGGCGGGCGACAGGGAAGAGACCCAGTACTTC
cdr3_aa: CASSYVAGDREETQYF

v_call: TRBV29-1
j_call: TRBJ2-5
clone_size: many
d_call: .
cdr3_nt: TGCAGCGTTGTACGGTACCAAGAGACCCAGTACTTC
cdr3_aa: CSVVRYQETQYF

v_call: TRBV3-1
j_call: TRBJ1-1
clone_size: few
d_call: .
cdr3_nt: TGTGCCAGCAGCCAGTTCGGGGGAGTGGGCACTGAAGCTTTCTTT
cdr3_aa: CASSQFGGVGTEAFF

v_call: TRBV7-2
j_call: TRBJ1-2
clone_size: .
d_call: .
cdr3_nt: TGTGCCAGCAGCTTAGATCGGTTTTCTCGGGGCTACACCTTC
cdr3_aa: CASSLDRFSRGYTF

v_call: TRBV29-1
j_call: TRBJ1-2
clone_size: .
d_call: .
cdr3_nt: TGCAGCGTTGGGGCACTCCCCGACGGCTACACCTTC
cdr3_aa: CSVGALPDGYTF

v_call: TRBV11-1
j_call: TRBJ2-2
clone_size: .
d_call: TRBD1
cdr3_nt: TGTGCCAGCAGCGGGAACAGGGGGCGAGCCGGGGAGCTGTTTTTT
cdr3_aa: CASSGNRGRAGELFF

v_call: TRBV28
j_call: TRBJ1-5
clone_size: once
d_call: .
cdr3_nt: TGTGCCAGCAGTTTAGGGGGGGGGTGGAGCAATCAGCCCCAGCATTTT
cdr3_aa: CASSLGGGWSNQPQHF

v_call: TRBV20-1
j_call: TRBJ2-7
clone_size: many
d_call: .
cdr3_nt: TGCAGTGCTGGGAGGACGGGCTACGAGCAGTACTTC
cdr3_aa: CSAGRTGYEQYF

v_call: TRBV20-1
j_call: TRBJ2-7
clone_size: many
d_call: TRBD1
cdr3_nt: TGCAGTGCTAGATGGACAGGGTTTTACGAGCAGTACTTC
cdr3_aa: CSARWTGFYEQYF

v_call: TRBV12-3/TRBV12-4
j_call: TRBJ2-7
clone_size: many
d_call: TRBD2
cdr3_nt: TGTGCCAGCAGGGGACTAGTCGTCTCCGAGCAGTACTTC
cdr3_aa: CASRGLVVSEQYF